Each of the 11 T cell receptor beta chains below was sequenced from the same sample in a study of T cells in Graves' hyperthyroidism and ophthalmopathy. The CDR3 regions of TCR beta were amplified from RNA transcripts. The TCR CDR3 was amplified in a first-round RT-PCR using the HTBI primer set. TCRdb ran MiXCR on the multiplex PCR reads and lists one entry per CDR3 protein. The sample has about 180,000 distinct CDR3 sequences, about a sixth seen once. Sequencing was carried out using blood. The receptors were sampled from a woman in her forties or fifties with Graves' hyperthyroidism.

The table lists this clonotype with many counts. The CDR3 nucleotides read TGTGCCAGCAGGCTCCGGGACAGAAAGACCTACGAGCAGTACTTC. Translated, it gives CASRLRDRKTYEQYF. The chain employs TRBV28 and TRBJ2-7, with TRBD1 matching over 7 bases. Germline loops: CDR1 MDHEN, CDR2 SYDVKM. This CDR3 spans 15 amino acids. The V gene end was trimmed by 6 bases and the J gene end by 2 bases; junction bases not matched to a gene: 10.

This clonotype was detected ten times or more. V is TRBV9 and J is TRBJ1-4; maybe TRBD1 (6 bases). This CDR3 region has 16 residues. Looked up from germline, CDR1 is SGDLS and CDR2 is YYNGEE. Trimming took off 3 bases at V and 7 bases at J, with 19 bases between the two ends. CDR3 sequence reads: CASSAQGRLAVEKLFF. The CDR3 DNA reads TGTGCCAGCAGCGCTCAGGGGAGGTTGGCGGTTGAAAAACTGTTTTTT.

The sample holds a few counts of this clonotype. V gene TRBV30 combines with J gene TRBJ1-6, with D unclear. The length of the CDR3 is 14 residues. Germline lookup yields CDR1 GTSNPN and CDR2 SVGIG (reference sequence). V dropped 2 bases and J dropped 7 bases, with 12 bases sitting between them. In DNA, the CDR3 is TGTGCCTGGAGTAGTAATGTCCAGAATTCACCCCTCCACTTT. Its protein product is CAWSSNVQNSPLHF.

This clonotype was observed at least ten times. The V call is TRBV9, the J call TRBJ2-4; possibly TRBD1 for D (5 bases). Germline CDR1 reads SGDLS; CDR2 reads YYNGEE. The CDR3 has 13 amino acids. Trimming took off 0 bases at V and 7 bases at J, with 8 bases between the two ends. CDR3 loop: CASSVGQGNIQYF. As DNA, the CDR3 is TGTGCCAGCAGCGTAGGGCAGGGCAACATTCAGTACTTC.

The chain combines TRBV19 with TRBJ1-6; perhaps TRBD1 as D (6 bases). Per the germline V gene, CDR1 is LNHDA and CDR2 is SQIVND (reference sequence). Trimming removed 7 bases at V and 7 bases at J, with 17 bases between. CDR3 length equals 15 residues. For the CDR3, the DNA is TGTGCCAGTACCCCCCTAGGGGGTTTGAATTCACCCCTCCACTTT. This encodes CASTPLGGLNSPLHF.

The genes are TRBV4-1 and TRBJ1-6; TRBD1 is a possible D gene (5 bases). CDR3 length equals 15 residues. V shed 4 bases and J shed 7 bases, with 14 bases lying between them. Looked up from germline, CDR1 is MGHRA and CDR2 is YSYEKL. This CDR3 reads CASSREGRTNSPLHF. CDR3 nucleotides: TGCGCCAGCAGCCGAGAGGGACGGACAAATTCACCCCTCCACTTT.

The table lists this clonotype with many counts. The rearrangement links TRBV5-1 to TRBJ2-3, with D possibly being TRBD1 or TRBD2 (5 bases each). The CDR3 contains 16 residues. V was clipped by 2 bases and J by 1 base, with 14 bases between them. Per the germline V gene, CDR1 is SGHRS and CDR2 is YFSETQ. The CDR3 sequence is CASSFGTPDRTDTQYF. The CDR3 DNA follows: TGCGCCAGCAGCTTCGGGACGCCTGATCGCACAGATACGCAGTATTTT. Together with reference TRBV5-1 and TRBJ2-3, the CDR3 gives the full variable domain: KAGVTQTPRYLIKTRGQQVTLSCSPISGHRSVSWYQQTPGQGLQFLFEYFSETQRNKGNFPGRFSGRQFSNSRSEMNVSTLELGDSALYLCASSFGTPDRTDTQYFGPGTRLTVL.

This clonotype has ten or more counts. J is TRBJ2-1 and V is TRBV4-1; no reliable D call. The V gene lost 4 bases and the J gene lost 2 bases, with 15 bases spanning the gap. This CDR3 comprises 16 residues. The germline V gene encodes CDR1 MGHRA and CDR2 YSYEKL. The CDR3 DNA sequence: TGCGCCAGCAGCCCAAGTGGTAGGGTAGCCTACAATGAGCAGTTCTTC. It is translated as CASSPSGRVAYNEQFF.

The CDR3 sequence is CASSRDRNTGELFF. CDR3 sequence (DNA): TGTGCCAGCAGCCGGGACAGGAACACCGGGGAGCTGTTTTTT. This chain joins TRBV6-1 and TRBJ2-2, with TRBD1 matching 7 bases. The J segment lost 1 base and the V segment lost 6 bases, leaving 2 bases of the junction unmatched. Germline V gene data show CDR1 as MNHNS and CDR2 as SASEGT. This CDR3 contains 14 residues.

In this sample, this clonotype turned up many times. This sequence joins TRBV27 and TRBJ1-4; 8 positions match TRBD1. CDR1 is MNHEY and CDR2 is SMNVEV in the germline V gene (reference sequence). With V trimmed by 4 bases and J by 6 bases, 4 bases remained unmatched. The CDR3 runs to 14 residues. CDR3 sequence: CASSSGQAYEKLFF. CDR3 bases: TGTGCCAGCAGTTCGGGACAGGCCTATGAAAAACTGTTTTTT.

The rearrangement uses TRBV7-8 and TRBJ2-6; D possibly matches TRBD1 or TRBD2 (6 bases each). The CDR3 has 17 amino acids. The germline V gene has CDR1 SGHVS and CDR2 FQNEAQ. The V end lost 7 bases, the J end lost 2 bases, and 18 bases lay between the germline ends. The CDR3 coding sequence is TGTGCCAGCAACATACGGGGGCAGGACGCTGGGGCCAACGTCCTGACTTTC. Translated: CASNIRGQDAGANVLTF.